Listed below are T cell receptor beta chains from one sample, sequenced in a study of CD8+ T cells in alopecia areata. Produced via immunoSEQ multiplex PCR; TCRdb's table is partial and in-frame only. Of around 270,000 clones listed, roughly 64% were seen once; the top ten hold around 1.7%. The sample consisted of CD4+ T cells sorted from blood, taken at week 24, from a patient treated with tofacitinib. These TCRs come from a human donor with alopecia areata. CDR3s include the opening cysteine and the closing phenylalanine or tryptophan. Each record gives: CDR3 length, V gene, clone size, CDR3 protein. Clone sizes are given selectively: once, few, many, or a class where the clone is expanded.

17 TRBV7-8 NA CASSLTSSGGSTDTQYF
14 TRBV30 NA CAWSPGLAGSLQYF
15 TRBV6-6 NA CASSMGTVAYNEQFF
13 TRBV2 NA CASSEQGWTEAFF
13 TRBV11-2 few CASTFGVQETQYF
22 TRBV15 NA CATSRAPSRNGGALGSYNEQFF
13 TRBV4-2 NA CASSQGGNQPQHF
13 TRBV29-1 NA CSALFGQGYGYTF
16 TRBV11-2 NA CASSLDFGGGGEKLFF
14 TRBV29-1 NA CSVEEGADTDTQYF
15 TRBV6-5 NA CASSLRRGGGYGYTF
14 TRBV18 few CASSPGTGASPLHF
12 TRBV7-2 NA CASSPQTNEQFF
18 TRBV7-6 few CASSLALWDGASNTEAFF
13 TRBV5-1 NA CASSLGQDSKQYF
15 TRBV7-2 few CASSSGTSGYNEQFF
14 TRBV30 once CAWSAWDRNQPQHF
11 TRBV28 NA CASSSHYEQYF
14 TRBV7-8 few CASSLRPGRGVQYF
16 TRBV23-1 NA CASSQSKHRGLPPQHF
17 TRBV7-2 NA CASSPGRWTGPTGELFF
12 TRBV21-1 NA CASKIRKNVLTF
15 TRBV5-1 NA CASSLATGSTYEQYF
12 TRBV2 NA CARTGLGDTQYF
16 TRBV4-2 NA CASSQPRGMNTGELFF
17 TRBV14 NA CASSQGRRTRNKETQYF
14 TRBV6-5 NA CASSDRIAKNIQYF
17 TRBV5-1 NA CASSLAVSGGLSNEQFF
14 TRBV6-1 NA CASSEAQLNYGYTF
13 TRBV27 NA CASSLNSYNEQFF
13 TRBV29-1 NA CSVRDPGANVLTF
12 TRBV16 few CASSHPDQPQHF
14 TRBV2 NA CASSGQPDGGGYTF
11 TRBV2 NA CASGPSYEQYF
14 TRBV18 NA CASSPAGAPDTQYF
12 TRBV29-1 NA CSGTKTGETQYF
13 TRBV6-1 few CASSEAGRNEQYF
17 TRBV10-3 once CAISDPGRFPLNSPLHF
13 TRBV18 NA CASSPKGDYGYTF
17 TRBV7-8 NA CASSLGIVGSLQETQYF
14 TRBV29-1 NA CSVARSGGTDTQYF
13 TRBV9 NA CASSVEGGTEAFF
16 TRBV7-9 few CASSSTFSGGDYGYTF
13 TRBV6-1 NA CASSEEVDSPLHF
15 TRBV7-9 NA CASSFRIGVGNEQFF
16 TRBV29-1 NA CSANFLATAYNSPLHF
14 TRBV6-4 NA CASSPHAGGETQYF
11 TRBV29-1 few CSVGRGTEAFF
16 TRBV7-9 NA CASSLVDLLSTDTQYF
15 TRBV5-1 few CASSRVTDNYNEQFF
14 TRBV2 few CASRGDYTSYEQYF
11 TRBV29-1 NA CSVGQSYEQYF
15 TRBV11-2 NA CASSFRGQGENIQYF